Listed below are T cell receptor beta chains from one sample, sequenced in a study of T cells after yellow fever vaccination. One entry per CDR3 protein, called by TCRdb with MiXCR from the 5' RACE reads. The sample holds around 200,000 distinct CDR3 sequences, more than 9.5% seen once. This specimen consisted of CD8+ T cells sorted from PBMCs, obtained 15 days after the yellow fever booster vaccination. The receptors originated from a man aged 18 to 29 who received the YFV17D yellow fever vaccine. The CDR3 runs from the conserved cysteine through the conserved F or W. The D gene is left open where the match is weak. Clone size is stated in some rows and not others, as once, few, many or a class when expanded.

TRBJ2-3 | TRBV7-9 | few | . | TGTGCCAGCAGTAGAGGCGGGGAGGCAGATACGCAGTATTTT | CASSRGGEADTQYF
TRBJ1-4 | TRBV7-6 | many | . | TGTGCCAGCAGCTTATGGGTGTCGGGAGCTAATGAAAAACTGTTTTTT | CASSLWVSGANEKLFF
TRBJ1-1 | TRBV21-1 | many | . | TGTGCCAGCAGCAAAGGGGGCACTGAAGCTTTCTTT | CASSKGGTEAFF
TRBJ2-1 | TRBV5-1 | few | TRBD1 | TGCGCCAGCAGCTTGTCACAGGGGGTCCACAATGAGCAGTTCTTC | CASSLSQGVHNEQFF
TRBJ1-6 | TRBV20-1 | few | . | TGCAGTGCTAGAGACCCCACACAGATACCTGGGGATTCACCCCTCCACTTT | CSARDPTQIPGDSPLHF
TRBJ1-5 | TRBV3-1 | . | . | TGTGCCAGCAGCCAAAGGACAAACAATCAGCCCCAGCATTTT | CASSQRTNNQPQHF
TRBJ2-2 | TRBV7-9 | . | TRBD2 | TGTGCCAGCAGCTTTCCCAGCGGGGGTAACACCGGGGAGCTGTTTTTT | CASSFPSGGNTGELFF
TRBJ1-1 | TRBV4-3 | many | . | TGCGCCAGCAGCCAAGATCGCGGGGCAGGGACTGAAGCTTTCTTT | CASSQDRGAGTEAFF
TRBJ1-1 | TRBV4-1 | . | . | TGCGCCAGCAGCCAATTACAGGGCCCCACTGAAGCTTTCTTT | CASSQLQGPTEAFF
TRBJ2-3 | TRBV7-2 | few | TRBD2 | TGTGCCAGCAGCTTACCCAGGTCGGGGGGGGCGGATACGCAGTATTTT | CASSLPRSGGADTQYF
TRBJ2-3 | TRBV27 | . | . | TGTGCCAGCAGTTTCGATCTCCAGGGATTGATCCAGCCAGATACGCAGTATTTT | CASSFDLQGLIQPDTQYF
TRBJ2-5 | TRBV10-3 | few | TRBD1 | TGTGCCATCAGTGAGACCCGGGACAGGGTTCAAGAGACCCAGTACTTC | CAISETRDRVQETQYF
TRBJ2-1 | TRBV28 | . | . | TGTGCCAGCAGGGGCCTTAGCTCCTACAATGAGCAGTTCTTC | CASRGLSSYNEQFF
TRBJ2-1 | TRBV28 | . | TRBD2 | TGTGCCAGCAGTTTAGGGGAGGGGTCTAGCTCCTACAATGAGCAGTTCTTC | CASSLGEGSSSYNEQFF
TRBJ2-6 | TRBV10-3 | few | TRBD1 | TGTGCCATCAGTGAGTCCAAGACAGGGAGCCTCTCTGGGGCCAACGTCCTGACTTTC | CAISESKTGSLSGANVLTF
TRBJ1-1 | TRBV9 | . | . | TGTGCCAGCAGCCGGGGAGAGCTGAACACTGAAGCTTTCTTT | CASSRGELNTEAFF
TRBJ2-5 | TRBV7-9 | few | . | TGTGCCAGCAGAGTAGCGGAAGGAGAGACCCAGTACTTC | CASRVAEGETQYF
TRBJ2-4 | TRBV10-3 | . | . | TGTGCCATCAGTGAGCCTACAGGGCCTGGCAAAAACATTCAGTACTTC | CAISEPTGPGKNIQYF
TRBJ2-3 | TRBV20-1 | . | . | TGCAGTGCTACCTCTGGCCCGTTACCATCAGCTAGCACAGATACGCAGTATTTT | CSATSGPLPSASTDTQYF
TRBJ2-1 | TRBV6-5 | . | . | TGTGCCAGCAGTTACTCGGGGACCCTTGGGGCCAATGAGCAGTTCTTC | CASSYSGTLGANEQFF
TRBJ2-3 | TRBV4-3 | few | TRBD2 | TGCGCCAGCAGCCAAGATCGGACTAGCGGGGAGGATACGCAGTATTTT | CASSQDRTSGEDTQYF
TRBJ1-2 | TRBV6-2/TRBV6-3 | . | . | TGTGCCAGCAGTTACTCGCGATTTCTGGAGGGCTACACCTTC | CASSYSRFLEGYTF
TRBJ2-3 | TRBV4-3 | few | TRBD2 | TGCGCCAGCAGCCAACTCCCCGGCGGGAGGGGCACAGATACGCAGTATTTT | CASSQLPGGRGTDTQYF
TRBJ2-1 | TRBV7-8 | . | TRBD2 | TGTGCCAGCAGCTTACGTAGCGGGGGGGAGGATGAGCAGTTCTTC | CASSLRSGGEDEQFF
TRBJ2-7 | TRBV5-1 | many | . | TGCGCCAGCAGCTTCGACCAGCCTCTAAGCGAGCAGTACTTC | CASSFDQPLSEQYF
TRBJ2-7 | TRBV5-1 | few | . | TGCGCCAGCAGCTTGACGGGACCGATTTACGAGCAGTACTTC | CASSLTGPIYEQYF
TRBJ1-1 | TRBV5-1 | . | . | TGCGCCAGCAGCGGGATGGGGGGCCCTGAAGCTTTCTTT | CASSGMGGPEAFF
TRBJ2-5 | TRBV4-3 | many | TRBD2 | TGCGCCAGCAGCAGTCAACGCGGGGGTCAAGAGACCCAGTACTTC | CASSSQRGGQETQYF
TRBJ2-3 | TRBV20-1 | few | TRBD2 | TGCAGTGCTAGAGACGAGCGGGGTACAGATACGCAGTATTTT | CSARDERGTDTQYF
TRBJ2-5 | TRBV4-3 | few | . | TGCGCCAGCAGCCAAGGAACGGGGGTTCAAGAGACCCAGTACTTC | CASSQGTGVQETQYF
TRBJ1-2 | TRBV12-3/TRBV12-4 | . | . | TGTGCCAGCAGTTTTGGCGGGGCCCATGGCTACACCTTC | CASSFGGAHGYTF
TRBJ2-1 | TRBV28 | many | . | TGTGCCAGCAGCCCGTCTGGGAATGAGCAGTTCTTC | CASSPSGNEQFF
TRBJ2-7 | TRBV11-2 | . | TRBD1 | TGTGCCAGCAGCCAAGGGGACAGGCCGCCCTACGAGCAGTACTTC | CASSQGDRPPYEQYF
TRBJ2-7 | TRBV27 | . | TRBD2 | TGTGCCAGCAGTTATGCTGCGGGGGGTTTCGAAACCTACGAGCAGTACTTC | CASSYAAGGFETYEQYF
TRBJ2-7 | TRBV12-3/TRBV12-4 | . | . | TGTGCCAGCAGCCCCCACAGCTACGAGCAGTACTTC | CASSPHSYEQYF
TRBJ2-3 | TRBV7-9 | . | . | TGTGCCAGCAGCTTCCTGGCAGATACGCAGTATTTT | CASSFLADTQYF
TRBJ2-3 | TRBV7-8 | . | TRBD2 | TGTGCCAGCAGCCTCGGGACTAGCCCGGCGGATACGCAGTATTTT | CASSLGTSPADTQYF
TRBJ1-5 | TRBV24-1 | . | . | TGTGCCTCTCGACAGTTGAATCAGCCCCAGCATTTT | CASRQLNQPQHF
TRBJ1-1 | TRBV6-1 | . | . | TGTGCCAGCAGTGAAGGCAGGGGTTATACGATGAACACTGAAGCTTTCTTT | CASSEGRGYTMNTEAFF
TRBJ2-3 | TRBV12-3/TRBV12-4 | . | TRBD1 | TGTGCCAGCAGTTCCCCTTGGACAGGTAGCACAGATACGCAGTATTTT | CASSSPWTGSTDTQYF
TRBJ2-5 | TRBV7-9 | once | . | TGTGCCAGCAGCTTTCGGGTAGGAGAGACCCAGTACTTC | CASSFRVGETQYF
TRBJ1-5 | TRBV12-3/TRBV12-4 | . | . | TGTGCCAGCAGTTTAACCGGGGTCGCCTTCAATCAGCCCCAGCATTTT | CASSLTGVAFNQPQHF
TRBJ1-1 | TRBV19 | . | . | TGTGCCAGTAGTATCTTTAGGATGAACACTGAAGCTTTCTTT | CASSIFRMNTEAFF
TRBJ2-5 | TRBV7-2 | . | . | TGTGCCAGCAGCTTAGAGGCGGACAGTTTACAAGAGACCCAGTACTTC | CASSLEADSLQETQYF
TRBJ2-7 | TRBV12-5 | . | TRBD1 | TGTGCTAGTGCCCCGACAGGGGCCCACGAGCAGTACTTC | CASAPTGAHEQYF
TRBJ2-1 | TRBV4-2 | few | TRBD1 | TGTGCCAGCAGCCCCCCCAAGGGACAGGTGGGCCATGAGCAGTTCTTC | CASSPPKGQVGHEQFF
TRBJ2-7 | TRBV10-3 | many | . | TGTGCCATCAGTGAGCCGGAAGTTGTAGACGAGCAGTACTTC | CAISEPEVVDEQYF
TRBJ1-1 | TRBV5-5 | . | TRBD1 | TGTGCCAGCAGCTTGACCGGACAGGGGTTCACTGAAGCTTTCTTT | CASSLTGQGFTEAFF
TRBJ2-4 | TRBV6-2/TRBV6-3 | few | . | TGTGCCAGCAGAGAAGCCGGACTAGCCAAAAACATTCAGTACTTC | CASREAGLAKNIQYF